The rows below give T cell receptor beta chains drawn from one sample of a study of metastatic and nonmetastatic thyroid tumors. TCRdb re-called clones from the PCR reads using MiXCR. The sample holds about 38,000 clones, 25% to 30% seen once. Sequencing was carried out using blood. The origin of the receptors is a male donor with papillary thyroid cancer or a benign thyroid nodule (not recorded which). Some clones in this sample may be carry-over from other donors' samples. CDR3s include the opening cysteine and the closing phenylalanine or tryptophan.

>TRBV28|TRBJ2-2
CASSLWDRGYTGELFF
>TRBV9|TRBJ2-5
CASSVSLAGATETQYF
>TRBV11-2|TRBJ2-7
CASTLTQTHYEQYF
>TRBV2|TRBJ2-5
CASSDDRGRGETQYF
>TRBV20-1|TRBJ2-7
CSARRGLSYEQYF
>TRBV20-1|TRBJ2-7
CSALFQIEQYF
>TRBV12-3/TRBV12-4|TRBJ2-5
CASSLMQEETQYF
>TRBV6-5|TRBJ2-5
CASSYSGTSGTQYF
>TRBV20-1|TRBJ1-2
CSARRQGGSYGYTF
>TRBV19|TRBJ1-6
CASSTGTAHNSPLHF
>TRBV6-1|TRBJ2-7
CASSDRTGRVGFEQYF
>TRBV18|TRBJ2-3
CASCPGQGRDTQYF
>TRBV25-1|TRBJ1-4
CASRGEKLFF
>TRBV5-1|TRBJ2-7
CASSETGGEQYEQYF
>TRBV27|TRBJ2-7
CASSQAEGTSGAPYEQYF
>TRBV6-1|TRBJ2-1
CASSLTSGSPSYNEQFF
>TRBV19|TRBJ2-1
CASSFMNNEQFF
>TRBV7-2|TRBJ2-6
CASSLSAGTSGWSGANVLTF
>TRBV18|TRBJ2-5
CASSPARTGQETQYF
>TRBV6-1|TRBJ2-6
CASSLEASGSNVLTF
>TRBV7-9|TRBJ2-4
CASSWTRAKNIQYF
>TRBV27|TRBJ2-7
CASSSAGQGTYEQYF
>TRBV24-1|TRBJ2-1
CATSDLGRGKSDEQFF
>TRBV20-1|TRBJ2-2
CSASKRAVTGELFF
>TRBV28|TRBJ2-6
CASSPSGANVLTF
>TRBV18|TRBJ1-1
CASSPLNAAANTEAFF
>TRBV5-8|TRBJ1-1
CASSLVSGTIRAEAFF
>TRBV4-1|TRBJ1-2
CASSQDLVVSRYGYTF
>TRBV4-3|TRBJ2-7
CASSQEAGPYEQYF
>TRBV5-1|TRBJ2-7
CASRESPSSYEQYF
>TRBV11-2|TRBJ2-2
CASSLLAGGGTGELFF
>TRBV4-1|TRBJ1-2
CASSQLTGGHGYTF
>TRBV30|TRBJ1-6
CAWSKSGTGFSPLHF
>TRBV9|TRBJ1-4
CASRKMGQLNEKLFF
>TRBV4-1|TRBJ1-1
CASSQPGHENTEAFF
>TRBV9|TRBJ2-2
CASRDTNTGELFF
>TRBV27|TRBJ2-7
CATRGWGLHYEQYF
>TRBV27|TRBJ2-3
CASSRPSGGAGTDTQYF
>TRBV4-1|TRBJ1-2
CASSQEVRSFYGYTF
>TRBV5-1|TRBJ2-1
CASSQGTSGEQFF
>TRBV20-1|TRBJ2-3
CSARDVFGGESTDTQYF
>TRBV27|TRBJ2-3
CASSLGQFSDTQYF
>TRBV7-3|TRBJ2-2
CASSPGTGGTGELFF
>TRBV7-2|TRBJ2-2
CASSPGLQNTGELFF
>TRBV5-1|TRBJ1-5
CASSFGDSNQPQHF
>TRBV11-2|TRBJ2-1
CASSGWQGARDEQFF
>TRBV12-3/TRBV12-4|TRBJ2-2
CASRVWSSYPGELFF
>TRBV7-9|TRBJ1-2
CASSLTIGGYTF
>TRBV10-1|TRBJ2-1
CASSESAGGYNEQFF
>TRBV6-2/TRBV6-3|TRBJ2-2
CASGLNGLNTGELFF
>TRBV20-1|TRBJ2-2
CSARDRNEGVRYTGELFF
>TRBV6-1|TRBJ1-5
CASSQGTENQPQHF
>TRBV19|TRBJ1-1
CASSSCPMNTEAFF